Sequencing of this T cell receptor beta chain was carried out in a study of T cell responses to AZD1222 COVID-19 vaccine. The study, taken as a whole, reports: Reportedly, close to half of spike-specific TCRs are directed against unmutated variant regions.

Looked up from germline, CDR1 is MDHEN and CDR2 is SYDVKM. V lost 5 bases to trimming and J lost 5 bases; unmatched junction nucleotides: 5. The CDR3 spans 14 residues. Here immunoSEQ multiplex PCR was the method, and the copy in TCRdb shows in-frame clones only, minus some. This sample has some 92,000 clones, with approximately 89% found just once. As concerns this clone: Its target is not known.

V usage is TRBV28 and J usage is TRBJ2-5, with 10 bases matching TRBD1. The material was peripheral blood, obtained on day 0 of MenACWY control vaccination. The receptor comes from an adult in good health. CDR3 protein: CASSAGGQGETQYF. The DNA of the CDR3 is TGTGCCAGCAGTGCCGGGGGACAGGGGGAGACCCAGTACTTC.